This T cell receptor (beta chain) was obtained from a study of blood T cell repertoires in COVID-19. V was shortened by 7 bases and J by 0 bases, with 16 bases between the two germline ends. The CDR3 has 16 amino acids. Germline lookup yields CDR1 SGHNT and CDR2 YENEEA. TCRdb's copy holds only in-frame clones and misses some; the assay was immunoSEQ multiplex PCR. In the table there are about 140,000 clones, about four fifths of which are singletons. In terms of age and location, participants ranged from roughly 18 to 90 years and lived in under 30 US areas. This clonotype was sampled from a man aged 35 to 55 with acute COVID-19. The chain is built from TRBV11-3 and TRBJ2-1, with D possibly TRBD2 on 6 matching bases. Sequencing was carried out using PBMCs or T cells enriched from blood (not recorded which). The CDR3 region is CASTLSTGSSYNEQFF. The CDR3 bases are TGTGCCAGCACCCTGTCCACCGGGAGCTCCTACAATGAGCAGTTCTTC.